This TCR beta chain was recorded in a study of blood T cell repertoires in COVID-19. Study overall: Some COVID-19 samples were acute and others convalescent; all came from the United States, Italy and Spain. T cells, B-cell-depleted T cells, or PBMCs provided the cDNA or gDNA that served as material.

Authors' analysis steps: Amplification of reference gene primers provided the estimated nucleated cell counts. Here immunoSEQ multiplex PCR was the method, and the copy in TCRdb shows in-frame clones only, minus some. V, J and clone size reflect that table, while D and trimming were determined from the DNA. The table records over 20,000 clones, 65% to 90% of them present only once. The clonotype originates from a man in his 70s with acute or convalescent COVID-19. The sample was peripheral blood.

The CDR3 nucleotides read TGTGCCAGCAGCGATAGCGGGAGCAGGGCAGATACGCAGTATTTT. Translating gives CASSDSGSRADTQYF. The chain employs TRBV7-2 and TRBJ2-3; 9 bases map to TRBD2. Losses at the gene ends were 5 bases for V and 4 bases for J; bases not matched to a gene: 7. The CDR3 runs to 15 residues. Germline values: CDR1 SGHTA, CDR2 FQGNSA.